This TCR beta chain was identified during a study of OX40 agonist ivuxolimab in advanced cancers. Whole-study context: Among those enrolled, mean age was roughly 62 years (range roughly 23 to 85) and about 82% were male.

The study, taken as a whole, reports: CD8+ T cells showed, on average, more clonal expansion than CD4+ cells. The study observed clonal expansion of CD4+ and CD8+ blood T cells by week 6 at 0.1 to 3.0 mg/kg.

Assay used: immunoSEQ multiplex PCR; TCRdb lists only in-frame clones, some missing. The profile shows some 90,000 clones, approximately 90% of them singletons. This clone was picked up one time. Antigen unknown. The CDR3 covers 12 residues. Trimming cost V 5 bases and J 2 bases, with 5 bases left between them. From germline, CDR1 is MDHEN and CDR2 SYDVKM. This TCR was sampled from an adult with an advanced solid tumor such as melanoma, head and neck, liver or kidney cancer. The rearrangement joins TRBV28 to TRBJ2-3; no clear D gene. This sample comprised CD4+ or CD8+ T cells sorted from blood, obtained in a trial of the OX40 agonist ivuxolimab. The CDR3 region is CASSGPTDTQYF. The CDR3, as DNA: TGTGCCAGCAGTGGACCCACAGATACGCAGTATTTT.